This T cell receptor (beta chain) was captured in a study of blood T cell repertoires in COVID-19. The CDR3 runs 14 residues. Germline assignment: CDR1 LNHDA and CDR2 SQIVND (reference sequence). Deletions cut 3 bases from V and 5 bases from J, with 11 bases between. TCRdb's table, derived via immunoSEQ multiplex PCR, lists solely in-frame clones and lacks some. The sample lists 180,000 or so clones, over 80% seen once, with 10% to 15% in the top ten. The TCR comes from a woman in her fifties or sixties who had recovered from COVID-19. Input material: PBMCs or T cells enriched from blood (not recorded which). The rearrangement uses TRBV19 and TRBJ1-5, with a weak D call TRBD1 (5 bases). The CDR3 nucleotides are TGTGCCAGTAGTATGGCAGGGTCGGATCAGCCCCAGCATTTT. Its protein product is CASSMAGSDQPQHF.